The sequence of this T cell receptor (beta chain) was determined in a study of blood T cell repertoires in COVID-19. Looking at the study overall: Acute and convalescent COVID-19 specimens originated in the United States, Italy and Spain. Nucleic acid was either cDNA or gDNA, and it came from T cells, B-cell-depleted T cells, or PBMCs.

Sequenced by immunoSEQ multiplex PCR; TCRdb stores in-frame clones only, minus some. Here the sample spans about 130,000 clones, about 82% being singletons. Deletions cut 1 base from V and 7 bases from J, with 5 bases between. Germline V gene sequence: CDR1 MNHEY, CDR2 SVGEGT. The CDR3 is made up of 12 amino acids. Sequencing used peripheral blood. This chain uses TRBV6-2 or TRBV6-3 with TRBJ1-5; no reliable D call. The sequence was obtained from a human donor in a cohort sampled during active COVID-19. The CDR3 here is CASSYLEQPQHF. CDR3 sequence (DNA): TGTGCCAGCAGTTACTTAGAGCAGCCCCAGCATTTT.